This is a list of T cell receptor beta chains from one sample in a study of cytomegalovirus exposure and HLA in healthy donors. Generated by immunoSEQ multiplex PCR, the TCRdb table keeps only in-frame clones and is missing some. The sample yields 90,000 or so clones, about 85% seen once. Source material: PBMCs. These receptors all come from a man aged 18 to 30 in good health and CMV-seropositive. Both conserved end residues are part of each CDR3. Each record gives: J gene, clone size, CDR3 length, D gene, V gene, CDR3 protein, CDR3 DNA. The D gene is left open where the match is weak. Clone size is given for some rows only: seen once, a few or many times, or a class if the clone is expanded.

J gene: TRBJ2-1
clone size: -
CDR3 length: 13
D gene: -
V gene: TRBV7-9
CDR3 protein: CASSLEGPDEQFF
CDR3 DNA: TGTGCCAGCAGCTTAGAGGGGCCGGATGAGCAGTTCTTC

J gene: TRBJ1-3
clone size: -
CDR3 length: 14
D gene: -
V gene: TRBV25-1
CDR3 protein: CASSGPLWGNTIYF
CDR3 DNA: TGTGCCAGCAGTGGGCCCCTGTGGGGAAACACCATATATTTT

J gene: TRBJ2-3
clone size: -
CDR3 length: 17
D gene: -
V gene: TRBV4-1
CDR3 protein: CASSHIQAPGGTDTQYF
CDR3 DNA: TGCGCCAGCAGCCATATTCAGGCCCCCGGGGGCACAGATACGCAGTATTTT

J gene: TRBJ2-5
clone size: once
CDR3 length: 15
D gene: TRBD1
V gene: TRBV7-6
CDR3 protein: CASSLGTGRQETQYF
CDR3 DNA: TGTGCCAGCAGCTTAGGGACAGGGCGCCAAGAGACCCAGTACTTC

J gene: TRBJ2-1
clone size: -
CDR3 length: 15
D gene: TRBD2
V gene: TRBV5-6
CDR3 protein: CASSLGLAAFNEQFF
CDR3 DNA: TGTGCCAGCAGCTTGGGACTAGCGGCTTTCAATGAGCAGTTCTTC

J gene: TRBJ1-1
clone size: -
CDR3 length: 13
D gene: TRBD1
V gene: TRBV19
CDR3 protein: CASSRTGRAEAFF
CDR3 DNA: TGTGCCAGTAGTCGGACAGGGAGGGCTGAAGCTTTCTTT

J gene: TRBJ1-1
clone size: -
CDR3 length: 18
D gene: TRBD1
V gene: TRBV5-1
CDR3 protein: CASSPGGRTGFMNTEAFF
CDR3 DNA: TGCGCCAGCAGTCCTGGCGGACGGACAGGATTTATGAACACTGAAGCTTTCTTT

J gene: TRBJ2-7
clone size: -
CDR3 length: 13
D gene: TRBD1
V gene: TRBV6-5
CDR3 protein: CASRRGQGREQYF
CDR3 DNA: TGTGCCAGCAGACGGGGACAGGGGCGAGAGCAGTACTTC

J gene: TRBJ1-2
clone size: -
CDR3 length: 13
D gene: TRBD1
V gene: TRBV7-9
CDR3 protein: CASSAGTVDGYTF
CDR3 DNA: TGTGCCAGCAGTGCCGGGACAGTCGATGGCTACACCTTC

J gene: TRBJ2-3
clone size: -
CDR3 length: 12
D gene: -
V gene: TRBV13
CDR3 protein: CASRGGTDTQYF
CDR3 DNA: TGTGCCAGCAGGGGAGGAACAGATACGCAGTATTTT

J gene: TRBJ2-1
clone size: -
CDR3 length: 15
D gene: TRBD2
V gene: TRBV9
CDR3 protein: CASSAGLAENNEQFF
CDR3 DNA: TGTGCCAGCAGCGCAGGACTAGCGGAAAACAATGAGCAGTTCTTC

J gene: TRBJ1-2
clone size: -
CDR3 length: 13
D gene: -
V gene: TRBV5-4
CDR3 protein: CASSLGQNYGYTF
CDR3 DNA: TGTGCCAGCAGCTTGGGTCAAAACTATGGCTACACCTTC

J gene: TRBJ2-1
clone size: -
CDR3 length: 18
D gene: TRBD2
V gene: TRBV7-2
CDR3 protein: CASSLPAGAVGPYNEQFF
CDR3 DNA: TGTGCCAGCAGCTTACCAGCGGGAGCGGTAGGCCCCTACAATGAGCAGTTCTTC

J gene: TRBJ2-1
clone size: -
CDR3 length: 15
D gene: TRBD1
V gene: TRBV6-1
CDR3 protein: CASSSQGASYNEQFF
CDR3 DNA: TGTGCCAGCAGTTCACAGGGGGCCTCCTACAATGAGCAGTTCTTC

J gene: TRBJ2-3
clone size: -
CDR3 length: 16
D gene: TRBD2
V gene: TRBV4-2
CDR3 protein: CASSQDRAGAPWTQYF
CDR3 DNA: TGTGCCAGCAGCCAAGATCGAGCGGGAGCCCCTTGGACGCAGTATTTT

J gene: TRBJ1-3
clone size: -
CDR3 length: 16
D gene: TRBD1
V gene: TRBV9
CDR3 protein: CASSVAGGFSGNTIYF
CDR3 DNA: TGTGCCAGCAGCGTGGCAGGGGGCTTCTCTGGAAACACCATATATTTT

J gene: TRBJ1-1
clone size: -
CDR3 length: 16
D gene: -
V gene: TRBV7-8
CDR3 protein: CASSLSSGKTNTEAFF
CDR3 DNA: TGTGCCAGCAGCTTATCGTCCGGGAAAACGAACACTGAAGCTTTCTTT

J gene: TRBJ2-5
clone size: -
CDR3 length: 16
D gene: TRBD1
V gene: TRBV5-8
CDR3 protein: CASSQGGDRPRETQYF
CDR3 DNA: TGTGCCAGCAGCCAAGGAGGGGACAGGCCGAGGGAGACCCAGTACTTC

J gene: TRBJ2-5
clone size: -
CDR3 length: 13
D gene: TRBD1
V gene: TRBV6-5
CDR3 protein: CASRQGASKTQYF
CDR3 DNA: TGTGCCAGCCGACAGGGGGCCTCAAAGACCCAGTACTTC

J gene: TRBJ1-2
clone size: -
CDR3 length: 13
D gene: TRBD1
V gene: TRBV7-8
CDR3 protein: CASSSDRVYGYTF
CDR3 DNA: TGTGCCAGCAGCTCGGACAGGGTCTATGGCTACACCTTC

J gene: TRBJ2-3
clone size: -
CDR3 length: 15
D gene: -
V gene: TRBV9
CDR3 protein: CASSVALAGADTQYF
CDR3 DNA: TGTGCCAGCAGCGTAGCACTCGCGGGTGCAGATACGCAGTATTTT

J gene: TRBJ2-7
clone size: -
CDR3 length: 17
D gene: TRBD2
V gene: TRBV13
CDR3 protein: CASSPSLGLAGVNEQYF
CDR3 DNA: TGTGCCAGCAGCCCTTCACTGGGACTAGCGGGAGTTAACGAGCAGTACTTC

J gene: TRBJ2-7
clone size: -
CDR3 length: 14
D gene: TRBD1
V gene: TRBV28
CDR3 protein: CASNAGQGGYEQYF
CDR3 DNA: TGTGCCAGCAATGCGGGACAGGGTGGGTACGAGCAGTACTTC

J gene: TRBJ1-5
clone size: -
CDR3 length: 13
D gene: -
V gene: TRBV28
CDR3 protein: CASSLALGQPQHF
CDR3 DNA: TGTGCCAGCAGTTTAGCCCTCGGTCAGCCCCAGCATTTT

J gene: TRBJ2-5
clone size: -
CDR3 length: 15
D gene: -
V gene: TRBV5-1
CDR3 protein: CASSSIEGVQETQYF
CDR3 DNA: TGCGCCAGCAGCTCTATCGAGGGGGTCCAAGAGACCCAGTACTTC

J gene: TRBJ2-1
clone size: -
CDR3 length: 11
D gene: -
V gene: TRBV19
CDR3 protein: CASSPDREQFF
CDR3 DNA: TGTGCCAGTAGTCCAGATCGTGAGCAGTTCTTC

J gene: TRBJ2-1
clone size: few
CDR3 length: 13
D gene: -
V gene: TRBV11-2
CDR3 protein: CASSLPAGREQFF
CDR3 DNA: TGTGCCAGCAGCTTACCGGCGGGACGTGAGCAGTTCTTC

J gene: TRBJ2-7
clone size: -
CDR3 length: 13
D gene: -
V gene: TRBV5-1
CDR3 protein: CASREGGTYEQYF
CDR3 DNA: TGCGCCAGCAGGGAGGGGGGGACCTACGAGCAGTACTTC

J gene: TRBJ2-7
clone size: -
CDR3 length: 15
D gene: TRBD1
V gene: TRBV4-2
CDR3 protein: CASSHRDRESGEQYF
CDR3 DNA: TGTGCCAGCAGCCATCGGGACAGGGAGAGTGGCGAGCAGTACTTC

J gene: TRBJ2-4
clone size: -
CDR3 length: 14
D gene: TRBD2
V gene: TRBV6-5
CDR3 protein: CASSPGGGENIQYF
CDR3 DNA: TGTGCCAGCAGCCCTGGGGGGGGAGAAAACATTCAGTACTTC

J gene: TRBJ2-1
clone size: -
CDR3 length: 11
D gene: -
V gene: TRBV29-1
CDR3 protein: CSVQAGPEQFF
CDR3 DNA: TGCAGCGTTCAGGCAGGCCCTGAGCAGTTCTTC

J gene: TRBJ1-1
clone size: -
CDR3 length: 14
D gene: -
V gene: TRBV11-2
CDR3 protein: CASSLVRGDTEAFF
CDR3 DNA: TGTGCCAGCAGCTTAGTCAGGGGTGACACTGAAGCTTTCTTT

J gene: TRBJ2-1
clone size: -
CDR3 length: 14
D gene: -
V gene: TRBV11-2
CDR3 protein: CASSLGPSYNEQFF
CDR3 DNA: TGTGCCAGCAGCTTAGGTCCATCCTACAATGAGCAGTTCTTC

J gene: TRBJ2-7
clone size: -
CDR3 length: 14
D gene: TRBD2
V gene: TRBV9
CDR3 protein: CASSVDAGGHEQYF
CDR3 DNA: TGTGCCAGCAGCGTAGATGCGGGAGGACACGAGCAGTACTTC